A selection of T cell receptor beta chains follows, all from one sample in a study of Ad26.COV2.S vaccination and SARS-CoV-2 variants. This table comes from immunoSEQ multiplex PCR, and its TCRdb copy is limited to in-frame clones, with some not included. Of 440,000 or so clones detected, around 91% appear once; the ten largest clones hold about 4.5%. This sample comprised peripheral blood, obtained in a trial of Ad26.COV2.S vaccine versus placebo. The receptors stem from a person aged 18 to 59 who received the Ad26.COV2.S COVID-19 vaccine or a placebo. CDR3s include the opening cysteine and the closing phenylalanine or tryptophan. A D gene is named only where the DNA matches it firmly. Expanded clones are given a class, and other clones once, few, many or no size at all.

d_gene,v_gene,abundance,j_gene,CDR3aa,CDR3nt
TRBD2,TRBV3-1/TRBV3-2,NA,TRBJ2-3,CASSNSGSRGTQYF,TGTGCCAGCAGCAATAGCGGGAGTCGGGGTACGCAGTATTTT
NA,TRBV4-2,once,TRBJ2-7,CASSQTGLSYEQYF,TGTGCCAGCAGCCAAACAGGCCTCTCCTACGAGCAGTACTTC
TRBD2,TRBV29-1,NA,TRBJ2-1,CSVPGLAGYNEQFF,TGCAGCGTCCCCGGACTAGCGGGCTACAATGAGCAGTTCTTC
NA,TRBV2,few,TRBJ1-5,CASNGEGDQPQHF,TGTGCCAGCAACGGAGAGGGAGATCAGCCCCAGCATTTT
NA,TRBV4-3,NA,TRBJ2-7,CASSQETPSYEQYF,TGCGCCAGCAGCCAAGAAACTCCTTCTTACGAGCAGTACTTC
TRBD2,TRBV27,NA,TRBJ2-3,CASSSSLAGEPGTQYF,TGTGCCAGCAGCTCCTCACTAGCGGGAGAGCCTGGGACGCAGTATTTT
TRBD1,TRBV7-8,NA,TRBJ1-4,CASSWGQVNEKLFF,TGTGCCAGCAGCTGGGGACAGGTTAATGAAAAACTGTTTTTT
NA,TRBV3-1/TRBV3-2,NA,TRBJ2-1,CASSQGLEYNEQFF,TGTGCCAGCAGCCAGGGACTCGAATACAATGAGCAGTTCTTC
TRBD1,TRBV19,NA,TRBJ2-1,CASSTLTGAQSYNEQFF,TGTGCCAGTAGTACCCTGACAGGGGCTCAATCCTACAATGAGCAGTTCTTC
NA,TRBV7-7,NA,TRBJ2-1,CASSLGQAKSNEQFF,TGTGCTAGCAGCTTAGGTCAGGCGAAAAGCAATGAGCAGTTCTTC
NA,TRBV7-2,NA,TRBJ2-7,CASSLGRHYEQYF,TGTGCCAGCAGCTTAGGAAGGCACTACGAGCAGTACTTC
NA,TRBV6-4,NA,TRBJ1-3,CASSGRDEIGNTIYF,TGTGCCAGCAGTGGTCGGGACGAGATTGGAAACACCATATATTTT
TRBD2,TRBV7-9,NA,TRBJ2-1,CASSKSDRERTSGRPEQFF,TGTGCCAGCAGCAAATCGGACAGGGAACGGACTAGCGGGAGGCCCGAGCAGTTCTTC
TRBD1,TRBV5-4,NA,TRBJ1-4,CASSNPGGGEEKLFF,TGTGCCAGCAGCAACCCAGGGGGGGGAGAGGAAAAACTGTTTTTT
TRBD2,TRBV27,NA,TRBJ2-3,CASSLRPSGGTDTQYF,TGTGCCAGCAGTTTACGCCCTAGCGGAGGGACAGATACGCAGTATTTT
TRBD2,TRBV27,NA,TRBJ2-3,CASSAGGSTDTQYF,TGTGCCAGCAGTGCGGGAGGGAGCACAGATACGCAGTATTTT
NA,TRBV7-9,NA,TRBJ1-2,CASSLRGFRSESLYGYTF,TGTGCCAGCAGCTTAAGAGGTTTCAGGTCAGAAAGCTTATATGGCTACACCTTC
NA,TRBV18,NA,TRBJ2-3,CASSPRQGWVTDTQYF,TGTGCCAGCTCACCGCGGCAGGGATGGGTCACAGATACGCAGTATTTT
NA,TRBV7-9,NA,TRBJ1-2,CASSSPSAGYGYTF,TGTGCCAGCAGCTCCCCCAGCGCGGGCTATGGCTACACCTTC
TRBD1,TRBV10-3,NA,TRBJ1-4,CATNVGTGDNEKLFF,TGTGCCACGAATGTCGGGACAGGGGATAATGAAAAACTGTTTTTT
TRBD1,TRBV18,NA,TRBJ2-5,CASSPREMIQGAWQETQYF,TGTGCCAGCTCACCAAGGGAGATGATACAGGGGGCATGGCAAGAGACCCAGTACTTC
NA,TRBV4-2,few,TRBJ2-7,CASSQDRLTGYEQYF,TGTGCCAGCAGCCAAGATAGACTAACCGGCTACGAGCAGTACTTC
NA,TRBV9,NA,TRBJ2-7,CASSVGPNPYEQYF,TGTGCCAGCAGCGTAGGTCCCAACCCCTACGAGCAGTACTTC
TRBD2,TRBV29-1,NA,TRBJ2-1,CSVEVLRLAGVGDNEQFF,TGCAGCGTTGAAGTTCTAAGGCTAGCGGGAGTAGGGGACAATGAGCAGTTCTTC
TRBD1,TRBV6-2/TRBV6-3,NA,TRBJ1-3,CASSQRTGLSGNTIYF,TGTGCCAGCAGCCAAAGGACAGGCCTCTCTGGAAACACCATATATTTT
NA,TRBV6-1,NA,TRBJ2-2,CASSARGMGANTGELFF,TGTGCCAGCAGTGCCCGAGGGATGGGGGCTAACACCGGGGAGCTGTTTTTT
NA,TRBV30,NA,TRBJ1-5,CAWSATPTNQPQHF,TGTGCCTGGAGCGCGACACCTACTAATCAGCCCCAGCATTTT
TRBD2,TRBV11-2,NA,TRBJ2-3,CASTTSGIRTDTQYF,TGTGCCAGCACCACAAGCGGGATCCGCACAGATACGCAGTATTTT
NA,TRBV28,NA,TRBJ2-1,CASNDPPGTKGDEQFF,TGTGCCAGCAACGACCCCCCCGGGACCAAGGGGGATGAGCAGTTCTTC
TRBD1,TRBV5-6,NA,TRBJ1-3,CASSLVQGSYSGNTIYF,TGTGCCAGCAGCTTGGTACAGGGGTCCTACTCTGGAAACACCATATATTTT
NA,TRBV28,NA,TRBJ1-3,CAPPGVSGNTIYF,TGTGCCCCCCCAGGGGTCTCTGGAAACACCATATATTTT
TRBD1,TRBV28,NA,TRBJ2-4,CASSLQGADIQYF,TGTGCCAGCAGTTTGCAGGGGGCTGACATTCAGTACTTC
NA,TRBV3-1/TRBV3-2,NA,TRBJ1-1,CASSQEGEAFF,TGTGCCAGCAGCCAAGAGGGGGAAGCTTTCTTT
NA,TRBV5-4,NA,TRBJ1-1,CASSPREQGGTEAFF,TGTGCCAGCAGCCCGCGAGAGCAGGGAGGCACTGAAGCTTTCTTT
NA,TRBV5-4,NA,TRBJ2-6,CASSLEQNSGANVLTF,TGTGCCAGCAGCTTGGAACAGAACTCTGGGGCCAACGTCCTGACTTTC
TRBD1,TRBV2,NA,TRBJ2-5,CAGGQGALETQYF,TGTGCCGGTGGACAGGGGGCCTTAGAGACCCAGTACTTC
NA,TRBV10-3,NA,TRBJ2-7,CAIGGAGAYEQYF,TGTGCCATCGGCGGGGCAGGGGCGTACGAGCAGTACTTC
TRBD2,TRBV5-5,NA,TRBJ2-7,CASSLASSGSYEQYF,TGTGCCAGCAGCTTGGCGTCTAGCGGATCCTACGAGCAGTACTTC
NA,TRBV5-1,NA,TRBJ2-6,CASSFGDSRYVLTF,TGCGCCAGCAGCTTTGGTGACAGTCGATACGTCCTGACTTTC
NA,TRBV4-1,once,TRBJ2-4,CASSQEVQGSDIQYF,TGCGCCAGCAGCCAAGAGGTGCAGGGTTCGGACATTCAGTACTTC
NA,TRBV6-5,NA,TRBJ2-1,CASTNRLVHNEQFF,TGTGCCAGCACCAACCGACTAGTCCACAATGAGCAGTTCTTC
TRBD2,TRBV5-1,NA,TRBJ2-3,CASSHGLARPDTQYF,TGCGCCAGCAGCCACGGACTAGCGAGACCTGATACGCAGTATTTT
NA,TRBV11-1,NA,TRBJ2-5,CASSLVPDEETQYF,TGTGCCAGCAGCTTAGTGCCAGACGAAGAGACCCAGTACTTC
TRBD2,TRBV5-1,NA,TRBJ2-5,CASVPESTSLETQYF,TGCGCCAGCGTGCCAGAATCGACTAGCTTAGAGACCCAGTACTTC
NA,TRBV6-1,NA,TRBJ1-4,CASSESRVYEKLFF,TGTGCCAGCAGTGAATCCCGGGTCTATGAAAAACTGTTTTTT
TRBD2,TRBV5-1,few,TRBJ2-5,CASSYGLARETQYF,TGCGCCAGCAGCTACGGACTAGCAAGGGAGACCCAGTACTTC
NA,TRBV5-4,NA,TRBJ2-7,CASSLGQGVEQYF,TGTGCCAGCAGCTTGGGGCAGGGAGTCGAGCAGTACTTC
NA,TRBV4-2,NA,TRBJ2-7,CASSQDALGGTYEQYF,TGTGCCAGCAGCCAAGACGCACTAGGGGGTACGTACGAGCAGTACTTC
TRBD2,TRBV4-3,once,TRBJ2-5,CTSSQIYFRGRAPETQYF,TGCACCAGCAGCCAAATATACTTTCGCGGGAGGGCTCCAGAGACCCAGTACTTC
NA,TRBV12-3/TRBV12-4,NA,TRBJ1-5,CASSPTGNQPQHF,TGTGCCAGCAGTCCCACAGGGAATCAGCCCCAGCATTTT
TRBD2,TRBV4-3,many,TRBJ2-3,CASSQEPSGSGRTDTQYF,TGCGCCAGCAGCCAAGAGCCGAGTGGGAGCGGGAGGACAGATACGCAGTATTTT
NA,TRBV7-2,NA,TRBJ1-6,CASSLAYLSPLHF,TGTGCCAGCAGCTTGGCCTACCTTTCACCCCTCCACTTT
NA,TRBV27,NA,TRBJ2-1,CASSSWINSRNEQFF,TGTGCCAGCAGTTCCTGGATAAACTCCAGAAATGAGCAGTTCTTC